The sequence of this T cell receptor beta chain was determined in a study of cytomegalovirus exposure and HLA in healthy donors. To note about this clone: Its antigen is undetermined.

The PCR contained 60 Vbeta and 13 Jbeta primers. How the authors handled the data: Approximately 11 million shared chains were among the roughly 80 million unique TCR beta chains that a later analysis counted. Clones were sequenced by immunoSEQ multiplex PCR, and TCRdb holds only the in-frame ones, with some missing. The DNA gave D and trimming, while V, J and clone size come from that table. The sample yields 100,000 to 150,000 clones, approximately 69% seen once. Germline V gives CDR1 SNHLY, CDR2 FYNNEI. There are 15 residues in the CDR3. Trimming took off 5 bases at V and 1 base at J, with 14 bases between the two ends. Findings of the study overall: Among the sequence variants, a highly shared cluster was likely an artifact of sequencing. Most CMV-associated TCR beta chains appeared HLA-restricted in a later analysis. In a later analysis, a genetic analysis reported fewer productive-TCR N-insertions in an Asian-associated ancestry cluster than the cohort average.

The chain couples TRBV2 to TRBJ2-5, with D perhaps matching TRBD2 (6 bases). The TCR originated in a man in his forties or fifties in good health and CMV-seropositive. The sequenced sample was PBMCs. Here the CDR3 DNA reads TGTGCCAGCAGTCCTCCGGGACTGATCCAAGAGACCCAGTACTTC. Its protein is CASSPPGLIQETQYF.